These 8 T cell receptor beta chains share one sample of origin, sequenced in a study of OX40 agonist ivuxolimab in advanced cancers. Profiling relied on immunoSEQ multiplex PCR, and the TCRdb table lists in-frame clones only, not all of them. The sample records 65,000 to 95,000 clones, more than 70% being singletons. The specimen was CD4+ or CD8+ T cells sorted from blood, collected in a trial of the OX40 agonist ivuxolimab. These receptors all stem from an adult with an advanced solid tumor such as melanoma, head and neck, liver or kidney cancer.

The rearrangement joins TRBV5-1 to TRBJ1-1; a possible D gene is TRBD1 (5 bases). Deletions cut 0 bases from V and 0 bases from J, with 9 bases between. The CDR3 is 15 residues long. The germline V gene encodes CDR1 SGHRS and CDR2 YFSETQ. CDR3 region: CASSLEGRVNTEAFF. CDR3 DNA sequence: TGCGCCAGCAGCTTGGAGGGCAGGGTGAACACTGAAGCTTTCTTT.

The CDR3 nucleotides read TGCGCCAGTAGACCGGCCGGGGGGCTAACCATTCAGTACTTC. Protein: CASRPAGGLTIQYF. The chain is built from TRBV10-2 and TRBJ2-4, with TRBD2 as a possible D gene (7 bases). CDR3 size: 14 residues. V dropped 9 bases and J dropped 9 bases, with 21 bases sitting between them. Germline V CDR1 and CDR2: WSHSY, SAAADI.

This rearrangement joins TRBV7-9 to TRBJ2-2, with D perhaps TRBD2 (6 bases). Germline V gives CDR1 SEHNR, CDR2 FQNEAQ (reference sequence). Trimming cost V 5 bases and J 6 bases, with 10 bases left between them. CDR3 length equals 13 residues. The CDR3 loop reads CASSALAPGELFF. The CDR3 coding sequence is TGTGCCAGCAGCGCACTAGCCCCCGGGGAGCTGTTTTTT.

This clone appeared a single time. The rearrangement links TRBV2 to TRBJ2-1; the match to TRBD1 covers 8 bases. The germline V gene encodes CDR1 SNHLY and CDR2 FYNNEI. The V gene end was trimmed by 4 bases and the J gene end by 8 bases; junction bases not matched to a gene: 7. The CDR3 consists of 14 residues. CDR3 protein: CASSGRTGYDEQFF. The CDR3 region has the DNA TGTGCCAGCAGTGGCAGGACAGGGTACGATGAGCAGTTCTTC.

V is TRBV2 and J is TRBJ1-4, with TRBD1 as a possible D gene (5 bases). The CDR3 is made up of 14 amino acids. V lost 6 bases, J lost 3 bases, and 11 bases lay in between. From germline, CDR1 is SNHLY and CDR2 FYNNEI. CDR3 protein: CASSQGLANEKLFF. The CDR3 coding sequence is TGTGCCAGCAGCCAGGGTTTGGCTAATGAAAAACTGTTTTTT.

This chain links TRBV7-8 with TRBJ2-7; 7 positions match TRBD2. Trimming removed 5 bases from V and 1 base from J; junction bases left unmatched: 5. Germline V lookup: CDR1 SGHVS, CDR2 FQNEAQ. The CDR3 runs to 14 residues. CDR3: CASSARTSSYEQYF. CDR3 in DNA: TGTGCCAGCAGCGCGAGGACTAGTTCCTACGAGCAGTACTTC.

The table lists this clone with a count of one. The chain is built from TRBV5-1 and TRBJ2-7, with unresolved D. CDR1 is SGHRS and CDR2 is YFSETQ in the germline V gene. This CDR3 is 15 amino acids long. Trimming removed 0 bases from V and 1 base from J, with 11 bases in between. The CDR3 spells CASSLGGGQSYEQYF. DNA for the CDR3: TGCGCCAGCAGCTTGGGTGGCGGCCAGTCCTACGAGCAGTACTTC.

The chain has TRBV6-5 and TRBJ2-6, with D unresolved. V dropped 7 bases and J dropped 0 bases, with 4 bases sitting between them. The CDR3 contains 13 residues. Germline values: CDR1 MNHEY, CDR2 SVGAGI. CDR3 nucleotide sequence: TGTGCCAGCAAGGTCTCTGGGGCCAACGTCCTGACTTTC. This codes for CASKVSGANVLTF.